The 32 T cell receptor beta chains in this list originate from one sample, sequenced in a study of shared clonotypes between healthy human individuals. Produced via immunoSEQ multiplex PCR; TCRdb's table is partial and in-frame only. Of 2 million to 2.5 million clones listed, about nine tenths are singletons. Specimen: naive CD4+ T cells from PBMCs. Regarding subset: CD45RA+ positively selected. These receptors were taken from a man aged 18-30 years in good health. Some clones in this sample may be carry-over from other donors' samples.

This chain joins TRBV10-1 and TRBJ2-7; D is unresolved. V was clipped by 3 bases and J by 0 bases, with 9 bases between them. Germline CDR1 WNHNN, CDR2 SYGVQD (reference sequence). The CDR3 runs to 14 residues. DNA of the CDR3: TGCGCCAGCAGTGACCAGAAGGGCTCCTACGAGCAGTACTTC. It translates to CASSDQKGSYEQYF.

This clone showed up just a few times. The CDR3 coding sequence is TGCAGCGTTGAGTACCCAGGGGATGAAGCTTTCTTT. It translates to CSVEYPGDEAFF. V usage is TRBV29-1 and J usage is TRBJ1-1; D perhaps matches TRBD1 (6 bases). V was clipped by 3 bases and J by 7 bases, with 12 bases between them. Germline V gives CDR1 SQVTM, CDR2 ANQGSEA. CDR3 length equals 12 residues.

This sequence joins TRBV7-9 and TRBJ2-2, with 7 nucleotides matching TRBD2. Germline CDR1 SEHNR, CDR2 FQNEAQ (reference sequence). This CDR3 has 13 residues. J lost 0 bases, V lost 10 bases, and 2 bases had no gene match. The CDR3 is CAKSGTNTGELFF. CDR3 DNA sequence: TGTGCCAAAAGCGGGACGAACACCGGGGAGCTGTTTTTT.

CDR3 sequence (DNA): TGCGCCAGCAGCCAAGGAGGCACCGTTCTGAGTAACTATGGCTACACCTTC. Protein: CASSQGGTVLSNYGYTF. The chain has TRBV5-1 and TRBJ1-2, with D hard to call. The V end was cut by 4 bases, the J end by 1 base, with 20 bases between. The CDR3 loop spans 17 amino acids. Germline V gene data show CDR1 as SGHRS and CDR2 as YFSETQ. Complete variable domain (other parts from reference TRBV5-1 and TRBJ1-2): KAGVTQTPRYLIKTRGQQVTLSCSPISGHRSVSWYQQTPGQGLQFLFEYFSETQRNKGNFPGRFSGRQFSNSRSEMNVSTLELGDSALYLCASSQGGTVLSNYGYTFGSGTRLTVV.

V usage is TRBV29-1 and J usage is TRBJ2-7, with D hard to call. The CDR3 extends over 11 amino acids. Between the trimmed V and J ends, which lost 7 bases and 1 base, there was a span of 8 bases. Per germline, CDR1 SQVTM and CDR2 ANQGSEA. The CDR3 coding sequence is TGCAGCGCAGGAACATCCTACGAGCAGTACTTC. This gives the protein CSAGTSYEQYF.

This chain uses TRBV30 with TRBJ1-2; TRBD1 agrees at 8 bases. Per germline, CDR1 GTSNPN and CDR2 SVGIG (reference sequence). The CDR3 has 14 residues. V was clipped by 1 base and J by 6 bases; unmatched bases: 7. The CDR3 sequence: CAWSAGQGTHGYTF. CDR3 in DNA: TGTGCCTGGAGTGCCGGACAGGGTACCCATGGCTACACCTTC.

This sequence joins TRBV10-1 and TRBJ1-5, with a possible D match to TRBD1 (6 bases). The CDR3 contains 14 residues. In germline, CDR1 is WNHNN, CDR2 SYGVQD (reference sequence). V lost 6 bases to trimming and J lost 6 bases, with 15 bases between them. CDR3 DNA sequence: TGCGCCAGCAGATTAGGGGGGGTGGTTCAGCCCCAGCATTTT. It translates to CASRLGGVVQPQHF.

The CDR3 reads CASSSTGTGNQPQHF. As DNA, the CDR3 is TGTGCCAGCAGCTCCACAGGGACGGGCAATCAGCCCCAGCATTTT. The genes are TRBV6-5 and TRBJ1-5; D is perhaps TRBD1 (6 bases). Germline values: CDR1 MNHEY, CDR2 SVGAGI. Deletions cut 6 bases from V and 2 bases from J, with 14 bases between. This CDR3 contains 15 residues.

Points on this clone: This specimen includes other DNA sequences encoding the same CDR3. J is TRBJ2-7 and V is TRBV5-1, with 11 nucleotides matching TRBD1. The CDR3 loop spans 14 amino acids. V trimming: 0 bases; J trimming: 5 bases; junction bases outside the gene matches: 1. CDR1 and CDR2 from the germline V gene are SGHRS and YFSETQ. CDR3 in amino acids: CASSLGTGGDEQYF. In nucleotides, the CDR3 is TGCGCCAGCAGCTTGGGGACAGGGGGCGACGAGCAGTACTTC.

This clone was seen a single time. The chain employs TRBV20-1 and TRBJ1-1; D remains unclear. The CDR3 is 11 amino acids. Germline lookup yields CDR1 DFQATT and CDR2 SNEGSKA (reference sequence). V was shortened by 6 bases and J by 1 base, with 6 bases between the two germline ends. CDR3 loop: CSAPQNTEAFF. The CDR3 nucleotides are TGCAGTGCCCCACAGAACACTGAAGCTTTCTTT.

This chain connects TRBV30 to TRBJ2-3, with D possibly being TRBD2 (6 bases). Germline CDR1 GTSNPN, CDR2 SVGIG (reference sequence). CDR3 length: 16 amino acids. V lost 6 bases to trimming and J lost 8 bases, with 27 bases between them. For the CDR3, the DNA is TGTGCCTGTCCTCTGGGGACGGAGGGAACCTTTTCTACGCAGTATTTT. Its protein product is CACPLGTEGTFSTQYF.

On this clone: Just one base apart from a much larger clone, this may be a read error. V gene TRBV5-1 combines with J gene TRBJ2-5; D call uncertain. Germline loops: CDR1 SGHRS, CDR2 YFSETQ. V was trimmed by 0 bases and J by 3 bases, leaving 3 bases between them. This CDR3 is 12 amino acids long. The CDR3 spells CASSLAKETQYF. CDR3 coding DNA: TGCGCCAGCAGCTTGGCCAAAGAGACCCAGTACTTC.

V gene TRBV5-1 combines with J gene TRBJ2-7, with D possibly TRBD1 on 6 matching bases. The germline V gene has CDR1 SGHRS and CDR2 YFSETQ. The germline V and J ends were trimmed by 1 base and 5 bases, with 13 bases remaining between them. This CDR3 is built from 14 residues. The CDR3 region is CASSLKAGAHEQYF. The CDR3 DNA follows: TGCGCCAGCAGCTTGAAGGCAGGGGCCCACGAGCAGTACTTC.

The chain uses TRBV4-1 and TRBJ2-6, with TRBD1 as a possible D gene (6 bases). The CDR3 totals 19 residues. V lost 4 bases and J 0 bases, leaving 19 bases between the germline ends. Germline lookup yields CDR1 MGHRA and CDR2 YSYEKL. The CDR3 is CASSPRASTGSSGANVLTF. CDR3 in DNA: TGCGCCAGCAGCCCTAGGGCGAGTACAGGGAGCTCTGGGGCCAACGTCCTGACTTTC.

This chain links TRBV6-5 with TRBJ2-5; D may match TRBD1 or TRBD2 (5 bases each). V gave up 2 bases and J gave up 5 bases, with 12 bases separating them. The CDR3 extends over 14 amino acids. Germline lookup yields CDR1 MNHEY and CDR2 SVGAGI. The CDR3 nucleotides are TGTGCCAGCAGTTACCGGGGCAGTGGGGAGACCCAGTACTTC. Its protein is CASSYRGSGETQYF.

About this clone: The same CDR3 is also encoded by other DNA sequences in this sample. The chain combines TRBV7-3 with TRBJ2-1, with 11 bases aligning to TRBD2. This CDR3 contains 15 residues. J lost 9 bases, V lost 2 bases, and 6 bases had no gene match. Germline V gives CDR1 SGHTA, CDR2 FQGTGA. Here the CDR3 reads CASSLGTSGRREQFF. DNA for the CDR3: TGTGCCAGCAGCTTAGGTACTAGCGGGAGACGTGAGCAGTTCTTC.

This clone turned up a few times. The chain recombines TRBV28 with TRBJ1-1; 8 bases map to TRBD1. CDR1 and CDR2 (germline): MDHEN, SYDVKM. Trimming took 10 bases from V and 0 from J; bases not matched to a gene: 13. This CDR3 region has 16 residues. The CDR3 bases are TGTGCCATCGCTCCCACGACAGGGGCATTGAACACTGAAGCTTTCTTT. Amino acid sequence: CAIAPTTGALNTEAFF.

This chain uses TRBV4-1 with TRBJ2-7; D gene ambiguous. The ends were cut back, 1 base at V and 1 base at J, with 14 bases in the middle. Germline V gene data show CDR1 as MGHRA and CDR2 as YSYEKL. The CDR3 sequence is 16 residues long. CDR3 nucleotide sequence: TGCGCCAGCAGCCAAGTACTCTCGGTGAGTTCCTACGAGCAGTACTTC. This codes for CASSQVLSVSSYEQYF.

With regard to this clone: Different DNA sequences within this sample yield the same CDR3. The rearrangement joins TRBV7-9 to TRBJ1-1; unclear D gene. The V end lost 3 bases, the J end lost 0 bases, and 5 bases lay between the germline ends. This CDR3 has 13 residues. Germline V CDR1 and CDR2: SEHNR, FQNEAQ (reference sequence). The CDR3 reads CASSFDLNTEAFF. The CDR3 DNA sequence: TGTGCCAGCAGCTTTGATTTGAACACTGAAGCTTTCTTT.

The count of this clone is one. The gene calls are TRBV5-1 and TRBJ2-1, with 9 nucleotides matching TRBD1. Germline-derived CDR1 and CDR2 are SGHRS and YFSETQ. This CDR3 contains 15 residues. After removal of 3 bases from V and 3 bases from J, the junction contained 4 bases not matched to a gene. The CDR3 DNA reads as TGCGCCAGCAGCTATGGACAGGGGTACTACAATGAGCAGTTCTTC. Translating it yields CASSYGQGYYNEQFF.

The chain uses TRBV5-4 and TRBJ2-7; 7 bases map to TRBD2. The CDR3 loop spans 15 amino acids. Germline V gene data show CDR1 as SGHNT and CDR2 as YYREEE (reference sequence). J lost 2 bases, V lost 3 bases, and 8 bases had no gene match. In DNA form, the CDR3 reads TGTGCCAGCAGCTCGAAGCGGGAAACTCCCTACGAGCAGTACTTC. As protein: CASSSKRETPYEQYF.

This rearrangement joins TRBV28 to TRBJ2-1, with 10 bases aligning to TRBD2. Germline loops: CDR1 MDHEN, CDR2 SYDVKM. Unmatched junction bases numbered 10, after V lost 4 bases and J lost 7 bases. This CDR3 has 16 amino acids. The chain's CDR3 is CASSSMTSGYMNEQFF. DNA of the CDR3: TGTGCCAGCAGTTCTATGACTAGCGGGTACATGAATGAGCAGTTCTTC.

The rearrangement joins TRBV28 to TRBJ2-7, with TRBD1 as a possible D gene (6 bases). Germline-derived CDR1 and CDR2 are MDHEN and SYDVKM. V was pared by 3 bases and J by 4 bases, with 13 bases between. The length of the CDR3 is 14 residues. DNA of the CDR3: TGTGCCAGCAGTTTGTGGGGAAGGGGGTACGAGCAGTACTTC. This sequence encodes CASSLWGRGYEQYF.

The V and J genes are TRBV5-1 and TRBJ2-5, with D perhaps matching TRBD1 (5 bases). The CDR3 is made up of 13 amino acids. The V gene lost 3 bases and the J gene lost 5 bases, with 11 bases spanning the gap. Germline assignment: CDR1 SGHRS and CDR2 YFSETQ. The CDR3 reads CASSSPGMETQYF. The CDR3 DNA is TGCGCCAGCAGCTCCCCAGGGATGGAGACCCAGTACTTC. Filled out from reference TRBV5-1 and TRBJ2-5, the complete variable domain reads KAGVTQTPRYLIKTRGQQVTLSCSPISGHRSVSWYQQTPGQGLQFLFEYFSETQRNKGNFPGRFSGRQFSNSRSEMNVSTLELGDSALYLCASSSPGMETQYFGPGTRLLVL.

This clone was found a few times. V usage is TRBV2 and J usage is TRBJ1-5; D might be TRBD1 (5 bases). Germline assignment: CDR1 SNHLY and CDR2 FYNNEI. V was cut by 3 bases and J by 5 bases, with 8 bases left in between. The CDR3 extends over 13 amino acids. CDR3 amino acids: CASSDWGDQPQHF. The CDR3 nucleotides read TGTGCCAGCAGTGACTGGGGCGATCAGCCCCAGCATTTT.

The rearrangement links TRBV7-2 to TRBJ2-5, with D hard to call. V was trimmed by 4 bases and J by 7 bases, leaving 13 bases between them. CDR3 length equals 13 residues. The V gene's germline CDR1 is SGHTA and CDR2 FQGNSA. CDR3 region: CASSSNQMGTQYF. The CDR3 DNA follows: TGTGCCAGCAGCTCCAACCAGATGGGGACCCAGTACTTC.

This clone was seen just once. V is TRBV6-6 and J is TRBJ2-1; the D gene is possibly TRBD2 (6 bases). CDR1 is MNHNY and CDR2 is SVGAGI in the germline V gene (reference sequence). This CDR3 is 16 amino acids long. The V end was cut by 0 bases, the J end by 0 bases, with 9 bases between. CDR3 protein: CASSYSGGSSYNEQFF. The CDR3, as DNA: TGTGCCAGCAGTTACTCGGGGGGAAGCTCCTACAATGAGCAGTTCTTC.

The chain combines TRBV5-4 with TRBJ1-2, with TRBD1 identical over 8 bases. The CDR3 is 15 residues long. Germline CDR1 reads SGHNT; CDR2 reads YYREEE (reference sequence). The V and J ends lost 2 bases and 3 bases, in that order; junction bases with no gene match: 6. CDR3 residues: CASSFGPTGDYGYTF. The CDR3 DNA is TGTGCCAGCAGCTTCGGACCGACAGGGGACTATGGCTACACCTTC.

This chain joins TRBV19 and TRBJ2-7; the match to TRBD1 covers 8 bases. V lost 5 bases to trimming and J lost 3 bases; unmatched junction nucleotides: 9. CDR1 is LNHDA, CDR2 SQIVND, per germline (reference sequence). CDR3 size: 15 residues. The CDR3 sequence is CASSDNPGQGYEQYF. The CDR3 region has the DNA TGTGCCAGTAGTGACAACCCCGGACAGGGCTACGAGCAGTACTTC.

This sequence joins TRBV7-3 and TRBJ1-2, with no clear D. Germline loops: CDR1 SGHTA, CDR2 FQGTGA. V was cut by 5 bases and J by 5 bases, with 18 bases left in between. The CDR3 consists of 15 residues. DNA of the CDR3: TGTGCCAGCAGCCGCGGTGCCGGCTCTTGGTATGGCTACACCTTC. It yields the protein CASSRGAGSWYGYTF.

This clone was detected a few times. The chain combines TRBV11-2 with TRBJ2-3; TRBD1 is a possible D gene (6 bases). Trimming stripped 6 bases from V and 2 bases from J, with 15 bases between. Germline CDR1 reads SGHAT; CDR2 reads FQNNGV. The CDR3 consists of 15 residues. This CDR3 is CASRFFTGNTDTQYF. The CDR3 region has the DNA TGTGCCAGCAGGTTCTTCACAGGGAACACAGATACGCAGTATTTT.

On this clone itself: This CDR3 is also generated by other DNA sequences in the sample. This rearrangement joins TRBV11-3 to TRBJ1-1; the D gene is possibly TRBD1 (6 bases). The CDR3 spans 13 residues. Germline lookup yields CDR1 SGHNT and CDR2 YENEEA. V was pared by 3 bases and J by 4 bases, with 9 bases between. The CDR3 reads CASSFGRGTEAFF. Written as DNA, the CDR3 is TGTGCCAGCAGCTTCGGCAGGGGCACTGAAGCTTTCTTT. The full variable domain, completed using reference TRBV11-3 and TRBJ1-1, is EAGVVQSPRYKIIEKKQPVAFWCNPISGHNTLYWYLQNLGQGPELLIRYENEEAVDDSQLPKDRFSAERLKGVDSTLKIQPAELGDSAVYLCASSFGRGTEAFFGQGTRLTVV.